The rows below give T cell receptor beta chains drawn from one sample of a study of shared clonotypes between healthy human individuals. Method: immunoSEQ multiplex PCR; TCRdb's copy keeps in-frame clones and lacks some. The repertoire holds 2 million to 2.5 million clones, with more than 80% as singletons. Sequenced material: naive CD4+ T cells from PBMCs. These receptors originate from a man between 18 and 29 years old in good health. Some clones in this sample may be carry-over from other donors' samples. The CDR3 runs from the conserved cysteine through the conserved F or W. A D gene is named only where the DNA matches it firmly. Where a row states a size, it is once, few, many or the class of an expanded clone; other rows omit it.

V gene	clone size	J gene	D gene	CDR3 DNA	CDR3 protein
TRBV28	-	TRBJ1-5	TRBD1	TGTGCCAGCAGCCGCGACAGGGGGACCAATCAGCCCCAGCATTTT	CASSRDRGTNQPQHF
TRBV4-2	-	TRBJ2-7	-	TGTGCCAGCAGCCAAGGGAGCGGAGACTCCTACGAGCAGTACTTC	CASSQGSGDSYEQYF
TRBV5-1	-	TRBJ2-7	TRBD1	TGCGCCAGCAGCTTGAGGGGAACGCCGGGACAGGGCGTCTACGAGCAGTACTTC	CASSLRGTPGQGVYEQYF
TRBV18	-	TRBJ2-7	TRBD2	TGTGCCAGCTCACCAAGGCGGGAGGGCCTCAACGAGCAGTACTTC	CASSPRREGLNEQYF
TRBV7-2	-	TRBJ2-7	-	TGTGCCAGCAGCGAACAGGAAATCTCCTACGAGCAGTACTTC	CASSEQEISYEQYF
TRBV5-6	-	TRBJ1-1	-	TGTGCCAGCAGCAGAACCGGGGCCCTGGGAACTGAAGCTTTCTTT	CASSRTGALGTEAFF
TRBV29-1	-	TRBJ2-1	TRBD1	TGCAGCGCGCTAGGACAGGGGGACAATGAGCAGTTCTTC	CSALGQGDNEQFF
TRBV6-5	-	TRBJ2-1	-	TGTGCCAGCGGACTGATTGACTACAATGAGCAGTTCTTC	CASGLIDYNEQFF
TRBV10-3	once	TRBJ2-7	TRBD1	TGTGCCATCAGTACCGGACAGGGTAACGAGCAGTACTTC	CAISTGQGNEQYF
TRBV28	-	TRBJ1-2	-	TGTGCCAGCGGCGGGGCTCTCCAGAACTATGGCTACACCTTC	CASGGALQNYGYTF
TRBV6-5	-	TRBJ1-1	TRBD1	TGTGCCAGCAGTACCCCAGGGGGCGCGCTCGCTTTCTTT	CASSTPGGALAFF
TRBV5-1	-	TRBJ2-2	TRBD2	TGCGCCAGCAGCTTGGCAGCGGGGGGAGCGAACACCGGGGAGCTGTTTTTT	CASSLAAGGANTGELFF
TRBV6-5	-	TRBJ1-2	-	TGTGCCAGCAAAAAAACCGGATTGGGGAACTATGGCTACACCTTC	CASKKTGLGNYGYTF
TRBV18	-	TRBJ1-2	TRBD1	TGTGCCAGCTCACCAATAACTCCGACAGGGGCCGAGCCCTATGGCTACACCTTC	CASSPITPTGAEPYGYTF
TRBV14	-	TRBJ2-2	TRBD2	TGTGCCAGCAGCCAACCCGGGAGGGGCACCGGGGAGCTGTTTTTT	CASSQPGRGTGELFF
TRBV6-5	-	TRBJ2-7	TRBD1	TGTGCCAGCAGCCGGGACAGCTCCTCCTACGAGCAGTACTTC	CASSRDSSSYEQYF
TRBV5-1	-	TRBJ1-2	TRBD1	TGCGCCAGCAGCTTGGGGGGACAGGACAACTATGGCTACACCTTC	CASSLGGQDNYGYTF
TRBV6-1	few	TRBJ1-2	TRBD1	TGTGCCAGCAGTGACAGGACAGGCTATGGCTACACCTTC	CASSDRTGYGYTF
TRBV6-4	-	TRBJ2-2	TRBD2	TGTGCCAGCAGTCGACTAGCGGGAGGATCCCGGGGCACCGGGGAGCTGTTTTTT	CASSRLAGGSRGTGELFF
TRBV5-1	-	TRBJ2-3	TRBD2	TGCGCCAGCAGCCCTACGACTAGCGGGGACACAGATACGCAGTATTTT	CASSPTTSGDTDTQYF
TRBV11-3	-	TRBJ1-3	-	TGTGCCAGCAGCTTCGGTTACGGAAACACCATATATTTT	CASSFGYGNTIYF
TRBV4-1	-	TRBJ2-2	-	TGCGCCAGCAGCCTCCTATCACCGGGAAACACCGGGGAGCTGCTTTTT	CASSLLSPGNTGELLF
TRBV11-2	-	TRBJ1-2	TRBD1	TGTGCCAGCAGCTTGGGGACAGGGGCTTCTGGCTACACCTTC	CASSLGTGASGYTF
TRBV19	-	TRBJ1-1	-	TGTGCCAGTAGTATAGATCGTCGGGCGGAGGCTTTCTTT	CASSIDRRAEAFF
TRBV14	-	TRBJ2-7	TRBD1	TGTGCCAGCGGACAGGGGGCTTACGAGCAGTACTTC	CASGQGAYEQYF
TRBV7-2	-	TRBJ2-2	-	TGTGCCAGCAGCCTGAACAGGGAACCCGGGGAGCTGTTTTTT	CASSLNREPGELFF
TRBV19	-	TRBJ1-1	-	TGTGCCAGTAATATAAGAAGAGGGGGAAGTGAAGCTTTCTTT	CASNIRRGGSEAFF
TRBV5-4	-	TRBJ1-1	-	TGTGCCAGCAGCTTCACAGGGTTCTCTGAAGCTTTCTTT	CASSFTGFSEAFF
TRBV7-9	-	TRBJ2-3	TRBD1	TGTGCCAGCAGCTACGGGACAGGGCTAACAGATACGCAGTATTTT	CASSYGTGLTDTQYF
TRBV29-1	-	TRBJ2-3	TRBD1	TGCAGCGCTACGGGACAGGTCACAGATACGCAGTATTTT	CSATGQVTDTQYF
TRBV28	-	TRBJ1-2	-	TGTGCCAGCAGTTCCGGGTACTATGGCTACACCTTC	CASSSGYYGYTF
TRBV2	-	TRBJ1-5	-	TGTGCCAGCAGTCGGGGTCAGGTTGATCAGCCCCAGCATTTT	CASSRGQVDQPQHF
TRBV5-8	-	TRBJ1-2	-	TGTGCCAGCAGCTTGGTAAGGAGTTCCCCAGTTGGCTACACCTTC	CASSLVRSSPVGYTF
TRBV11-3	-	TRBJ2-3	-	TGTGCCAGCAGCTTGGCGCGGGCAGATACGCAGTATTTT	CASSLARADTQYF
TRBV4-3	-	TRBJ2-1	-	TGCGCCAGCAGCCAAGACTCGATCCCCTACAATGAGCAGTTCTTC	CASSQDSIPYNEQFF
TRBV19	-	TRBJ1-4	-	TGTGCCAGTAGGGACACGGGTGATGAAAAACTGTTTTTT	CASRDTGDEKLFF
TRBV11-2	once	TRBJ2-7	-	TGTGCCAGCAGCGGATTAGCGGACGGGGCCTACGAGCAGTACTTC	CASSGLADGAYEQYF
TRBV2	-	TRBJ2-1	TRBD2	TGTGCCAGCAGTGAATGGAGCGGGAGTCCGTTCTTC	CASSEWSGSPFF
TRBV5-8	-	TRBJ2-2	TRBD2	TGTGCCAGCAGCTTGGGGGCGGGAGCCCCAACACCGAACACCGGGGAGCTGTTTTTT	CASSLGAGAPTPNTGELFF
TRBV7-9	-	TRBJ2-1	-	TGTGCCAGCAGCGTGACGAGCGGTAAACTATACAATGAGCAGTTCTTC	CASSVTSGKLYNEQFF
TRBV5-1	once	TRBJ2-2	-	TGCGCCAGCCAGAACACCGGGGAGCTGTTTTTT	CASQNTGELFF
TRBV6-6	-	TRBJ1-1	-	TGTGCCAGCAGTTACCCCTCGGTACTGAGAGATCCCGAAGCTTTCTTT	CASSYPSVLRDPEAFF
TRBV25-1	-	TRBJ2-3	-	TGTGCCAGCAGTGATGGACAGCTACCTTTCAGGGATACGCAGTATTTT	CASSDGQLPFRDTQYF
TRBV7-8	-	TRBJ2-7	-	TGTGCCAGCAGCTTTGTGGCCCGGGAGCAGTACTTC	CASSFVAREQYF
TRBV7-9	-	TRBJ1-1	TRBD1	TGTGCCAGCAGCCCGCTGACAGGGGCGGTGAACACTGAAGCTTTCTTT	CASSPLTGAVNTEAFF
TRBV27	-	TRBJ2-7	-	TGTGCCAGCATCTGCCGTTCCTACGAGCAGTACTTC	CASICRSYEQYF
TRBV6-1	few	TRBJ2-7	-	TGTGCCAGCAGTGAACTCACCTACGAGCAGTACTTC	CASSELTYEQYF
TRBV28	once	TRBJ2-7	TRBD2	TGTGCCAGCAGACGGACTAGCGGGAGCCACGCGGGGTACGAGCAGTACTTC	CASRRTSGSHAGYEQYF
TRBV2	once	TRBJ2-1	TRBD2	TGTGCCAGCAGTGATAGGACGGGGGGATACAATGAGCAGTTCTTC	CASSDRTGGYNEQFF
TRBV28	-	TRBJ2-7	-	TGTGCCAGCAGTTTCCCGGGACATTTCAACGAGCAGTACTTC	CASSFPGHFNEQYF
TRBV7-2	-	TRBJ2-1	-	TGTGCCAGCAGCTTAGTGCAGTTCTTC	CASSLVQFF
TRBV5-1	-	TRBJ2-3	TRBD2	TGCGCCAGCAGCTTGGGAGCGGGAGGGCCGGATACGCAGTATTTT	CASSLGAGGPDTQYF
TRBV6-4	-	TRBJ2-1	-	TGTGCCAGCAGTGACTCAACTGGGTCGGATGAGCAGTTCTTC	CASSDSTGSDEQFF